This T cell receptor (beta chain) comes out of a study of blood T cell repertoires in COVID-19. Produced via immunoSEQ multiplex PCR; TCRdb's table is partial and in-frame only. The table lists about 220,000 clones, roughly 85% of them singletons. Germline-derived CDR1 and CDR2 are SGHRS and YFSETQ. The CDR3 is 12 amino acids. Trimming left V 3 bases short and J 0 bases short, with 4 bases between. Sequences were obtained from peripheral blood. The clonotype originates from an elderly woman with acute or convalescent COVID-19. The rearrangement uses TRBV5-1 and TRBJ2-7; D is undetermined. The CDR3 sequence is CASSSFSYEQYF. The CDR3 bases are TGCGCCAGCAGCTCATTCTCCTACGAGCAGTACTTC.